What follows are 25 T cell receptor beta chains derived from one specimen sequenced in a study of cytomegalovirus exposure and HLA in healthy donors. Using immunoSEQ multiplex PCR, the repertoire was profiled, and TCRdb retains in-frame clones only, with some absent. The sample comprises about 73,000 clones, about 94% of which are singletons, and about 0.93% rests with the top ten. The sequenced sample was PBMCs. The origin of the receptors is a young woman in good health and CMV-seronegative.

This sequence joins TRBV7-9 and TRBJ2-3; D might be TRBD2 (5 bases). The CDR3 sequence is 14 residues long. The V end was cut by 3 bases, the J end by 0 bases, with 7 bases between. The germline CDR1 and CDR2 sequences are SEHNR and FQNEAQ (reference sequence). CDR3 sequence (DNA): TGTGCCAGCAGCTTCGGGGTTAGCACAGATACGCAGTATTTT. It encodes CASSFGVSTDTQYF.

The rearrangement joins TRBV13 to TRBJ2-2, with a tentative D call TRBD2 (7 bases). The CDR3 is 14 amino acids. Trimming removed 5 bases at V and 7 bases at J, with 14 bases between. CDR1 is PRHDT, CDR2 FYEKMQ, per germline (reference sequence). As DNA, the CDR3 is TGTGCCAGCAGCGAGGGGGGGGATTTCGGGGAGCTGTTTTTT. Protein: CASSEGGDFGELFF.

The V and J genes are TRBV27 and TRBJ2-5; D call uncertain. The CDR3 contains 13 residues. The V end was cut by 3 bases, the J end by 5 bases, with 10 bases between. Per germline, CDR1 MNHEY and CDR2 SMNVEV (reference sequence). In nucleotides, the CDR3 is TGTGCCAGCAGTTTCTCCCCTTCGGAGACCCAGTACTTC. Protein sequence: CASSFSPSETQYF.

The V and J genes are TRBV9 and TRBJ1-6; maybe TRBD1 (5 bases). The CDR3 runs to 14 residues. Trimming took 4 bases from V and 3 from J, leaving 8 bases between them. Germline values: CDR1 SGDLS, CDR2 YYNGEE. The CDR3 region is CASSPQGYNSPLHF. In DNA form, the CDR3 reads TGTGCCAGCAGCCCCCAGGGCTATAATTCACCCCTCCACTTT.

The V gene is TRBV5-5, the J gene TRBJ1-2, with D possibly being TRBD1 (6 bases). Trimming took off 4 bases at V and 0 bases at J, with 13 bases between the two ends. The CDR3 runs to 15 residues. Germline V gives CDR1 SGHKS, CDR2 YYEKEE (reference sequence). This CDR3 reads CASSLMRTANYGYTF. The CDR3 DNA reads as TGTGCCAGCAGCCTAATGAGGACAGCTAACTATGGCTACACCTTC.

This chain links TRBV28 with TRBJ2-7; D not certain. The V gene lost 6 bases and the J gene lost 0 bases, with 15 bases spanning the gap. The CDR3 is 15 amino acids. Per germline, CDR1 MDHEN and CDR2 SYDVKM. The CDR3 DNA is TGTGCCAGCAGCGGCCCAGGCTCCTCCTCCTACGAGCAGTACTTC. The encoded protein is CASSGPGSSSYEQYF.

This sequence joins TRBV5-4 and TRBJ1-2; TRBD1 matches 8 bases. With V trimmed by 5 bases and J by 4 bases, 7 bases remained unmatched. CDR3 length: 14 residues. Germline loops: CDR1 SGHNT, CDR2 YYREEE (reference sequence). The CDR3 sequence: CASRNDRGVYGYTF. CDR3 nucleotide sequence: TGTGCCAGCAGAAACGACAGGGGAGTCTATGGCTACACCTTC. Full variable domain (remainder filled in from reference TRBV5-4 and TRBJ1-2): ETGVTQSPTHLIKTRGQQVTLRCSSQSGHNTVSWYQQALGQGPQFIFQYYREEENGRGNFPPRFSGLQFPNYSSELNVNALELDDSALYLCASRNDRGVYGYTFGSGTRLTVV.

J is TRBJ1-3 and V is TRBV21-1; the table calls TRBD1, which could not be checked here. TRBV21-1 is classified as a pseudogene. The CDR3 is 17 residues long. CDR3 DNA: TGTGCCAGCAGCAAAGAAGAGGGGGCGAGCTCTGGAAACACCATATATTTT. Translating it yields CASSKEEGASSGNTIYF.

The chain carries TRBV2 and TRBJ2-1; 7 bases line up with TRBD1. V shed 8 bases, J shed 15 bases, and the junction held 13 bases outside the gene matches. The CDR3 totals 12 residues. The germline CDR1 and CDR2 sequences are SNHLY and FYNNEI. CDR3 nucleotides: TGTGCCAGCTTAAAGCCAGGGGGACAGATGTTCTTC. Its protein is CASLKPGGQMFF. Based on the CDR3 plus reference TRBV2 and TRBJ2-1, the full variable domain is EPEVTQTPSHQVTQMGQEVILRCVPISNHLYFYWYRQILGQKVEFLVSFYNNEISEKSEIFDDQFSVERPDGSNFTLKIRSTKLEDSAMYFCASLKPGGQMFFGPGTRLTVL.

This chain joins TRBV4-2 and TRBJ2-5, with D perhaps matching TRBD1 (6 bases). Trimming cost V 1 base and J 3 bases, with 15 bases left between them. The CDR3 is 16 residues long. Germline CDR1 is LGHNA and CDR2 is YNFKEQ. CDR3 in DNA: TGTGCCAGCAGCCAAGGAAGTTGGTCAGGGGAAGAGACCCAGTACTTC. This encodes CASSQGSWSGEETQYF.

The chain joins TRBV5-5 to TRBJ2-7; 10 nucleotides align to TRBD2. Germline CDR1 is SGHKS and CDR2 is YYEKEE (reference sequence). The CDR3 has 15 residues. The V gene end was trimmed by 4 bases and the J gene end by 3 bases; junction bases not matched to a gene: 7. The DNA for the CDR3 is TGTGCCAGCAGCGACCCTAGCGGGAGCGACTACGAGCAGTACTTC. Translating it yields CASSDPSGSDYEQYF.

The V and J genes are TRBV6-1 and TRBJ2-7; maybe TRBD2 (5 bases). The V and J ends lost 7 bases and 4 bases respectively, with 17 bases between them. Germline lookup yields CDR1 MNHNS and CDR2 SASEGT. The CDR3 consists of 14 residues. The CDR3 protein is CASTEASTTYEQYF. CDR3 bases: TGTGCCAGCACCGAAGCTAGCACGACTTACGAGCAGTACTTC.

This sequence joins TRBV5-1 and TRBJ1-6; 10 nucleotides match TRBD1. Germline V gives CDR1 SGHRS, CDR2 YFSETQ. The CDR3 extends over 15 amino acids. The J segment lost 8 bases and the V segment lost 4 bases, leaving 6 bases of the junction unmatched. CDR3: CASSVDRGRDSPLHF. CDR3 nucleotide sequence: TGCGCCAGCAGCGTCGACAGGGGGCGCGATTCACCCCTCCACTTT. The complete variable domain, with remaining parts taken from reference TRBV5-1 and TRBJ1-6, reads KAGVTQTPRYLIKTRGQQVTLSCSPISGHRSVSWYQQTPGQGLQFLFEYFSETQRNKGNFPGRFSGRQFSNSRSEMNVSTLELGDSALYLCASSVDRGRDSPLHFGNGTRLTVT.

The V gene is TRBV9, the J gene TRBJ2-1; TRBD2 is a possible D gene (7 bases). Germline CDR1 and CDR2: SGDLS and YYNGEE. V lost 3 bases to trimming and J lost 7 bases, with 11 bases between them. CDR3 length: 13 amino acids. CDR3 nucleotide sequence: TGTGCCAGCAGCGAGGGGGGGGTTAATGAGCAGTTCTTC. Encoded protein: CASSEGGVNEQFF.

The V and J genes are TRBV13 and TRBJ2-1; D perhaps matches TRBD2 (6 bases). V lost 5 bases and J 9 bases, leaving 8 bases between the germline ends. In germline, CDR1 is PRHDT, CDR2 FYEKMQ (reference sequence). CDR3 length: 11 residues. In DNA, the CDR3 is TGTGCCAGCAGCCTGGGGGGTGAGCAGTTCTTC. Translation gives CASSLGGEQFF.

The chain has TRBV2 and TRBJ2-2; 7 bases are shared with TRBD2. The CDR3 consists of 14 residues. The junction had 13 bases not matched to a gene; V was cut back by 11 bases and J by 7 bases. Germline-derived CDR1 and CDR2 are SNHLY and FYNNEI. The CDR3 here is CAGHTGRRGGELFF. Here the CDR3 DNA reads TGTGCCGGGCACACCGGGAGGAGAGGCGGGGAGCTGTTTTTT.

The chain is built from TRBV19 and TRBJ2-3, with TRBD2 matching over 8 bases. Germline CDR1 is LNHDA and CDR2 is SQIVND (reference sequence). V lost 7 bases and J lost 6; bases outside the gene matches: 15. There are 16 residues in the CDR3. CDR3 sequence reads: CASTPGPSGRWDTQYF. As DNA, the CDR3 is TGTGCCAGTACTCCCGGCCCCAGCGGGAGATGGGATACGCAGTATTTT.

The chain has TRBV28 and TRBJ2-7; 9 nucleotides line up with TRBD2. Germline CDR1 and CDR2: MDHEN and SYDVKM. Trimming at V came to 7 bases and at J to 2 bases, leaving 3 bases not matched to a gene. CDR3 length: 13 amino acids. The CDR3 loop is CASIGGGAYEQYF. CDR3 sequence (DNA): TGTGCCAGCATAGGCGGGGGGGCCTACGAGCAGTACTTC. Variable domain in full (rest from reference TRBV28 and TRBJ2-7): DVKVTQSSRYLVKRTGEKVFLECVQDMDHENMFWYRQDPGLGLRLIYFSYDVKMKEKGDIPEGYSVSREKKERFSLILESASTNQTSMYLCASIGGGAYEQYFGPGTRLTVT.

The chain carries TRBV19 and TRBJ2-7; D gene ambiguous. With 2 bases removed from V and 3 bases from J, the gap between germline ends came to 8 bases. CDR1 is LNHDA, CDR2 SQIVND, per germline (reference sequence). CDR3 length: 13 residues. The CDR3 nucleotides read TGTGCCAGTAGTATAAGACATTACTACGAGCAGTACTTC. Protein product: CASSIRHYYEQYF.

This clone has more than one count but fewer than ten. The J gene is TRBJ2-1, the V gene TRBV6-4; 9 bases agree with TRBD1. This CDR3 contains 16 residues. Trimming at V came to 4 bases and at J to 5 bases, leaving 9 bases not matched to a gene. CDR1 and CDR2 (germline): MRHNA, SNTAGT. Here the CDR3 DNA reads TGTGCCAGCAGTGCCAACCCCGGGACAGGGAACAATGAGCAGTTCTTC. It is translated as CASSANPGTGNNEQFF.

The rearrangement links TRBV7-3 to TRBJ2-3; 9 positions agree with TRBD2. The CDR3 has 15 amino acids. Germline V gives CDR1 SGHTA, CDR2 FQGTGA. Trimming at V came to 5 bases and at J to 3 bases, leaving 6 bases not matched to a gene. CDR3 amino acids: CASSRSGGPTDTQYF. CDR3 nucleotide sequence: TGTGCCAGCAGCCGCAGCGGGGGGCCGACAGATACGCAGTATTTT.

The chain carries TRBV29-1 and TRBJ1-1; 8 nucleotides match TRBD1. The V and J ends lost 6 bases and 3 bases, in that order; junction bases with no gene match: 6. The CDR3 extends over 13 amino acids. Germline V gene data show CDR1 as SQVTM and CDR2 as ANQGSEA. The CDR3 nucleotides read TGCAGCGTGGCCAGGGGGCTGGACACTGAAGCTTTCTTT. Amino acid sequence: CSVARGLDTEAFF.

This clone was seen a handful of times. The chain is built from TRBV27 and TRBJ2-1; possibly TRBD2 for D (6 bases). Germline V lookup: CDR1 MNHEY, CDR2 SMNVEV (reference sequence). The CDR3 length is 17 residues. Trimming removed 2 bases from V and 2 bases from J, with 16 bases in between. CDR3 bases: TGTGCCAGCAGTTTACATTCTAGCGTTGGTACCTACAATGAGCAGTTCTTC. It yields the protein CASSLHSSVGTYNEQFF.

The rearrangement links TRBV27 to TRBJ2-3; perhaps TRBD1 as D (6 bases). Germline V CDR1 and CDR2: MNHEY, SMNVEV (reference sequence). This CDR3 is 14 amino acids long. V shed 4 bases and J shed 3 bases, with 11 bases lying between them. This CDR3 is CASSSQTGTDTQYF. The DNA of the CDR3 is TGTGCCAGCAGTTCCCAGACAGGAACAGATACGCAGTATTTT.

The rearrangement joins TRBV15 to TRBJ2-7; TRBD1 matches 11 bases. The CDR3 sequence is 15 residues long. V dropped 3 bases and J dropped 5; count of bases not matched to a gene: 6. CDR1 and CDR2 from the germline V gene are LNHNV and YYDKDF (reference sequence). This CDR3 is CATSRKRTGGNEQYF. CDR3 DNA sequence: TGTGCCACCAGCAGGAAGCGGACAGGGGGCAACGAGCAGTACTTC.